The T cell receptor (beta chain) under discussion was sequenced for a study of PD-L1 blockade in urothelial cancer. Study-wide context: Patients' histories included 0 to 3 prior chemotherapy regimens. Samples came from 3 weeks, at the second dose, and 6 weeks into treatment.

Every PCR received spiked-in synthetic TCR analog templates. Clones were sequenced by immunoSEQ multiplex PCR, and TCRdb holds only the in-frame ones, with some missing. The repertoire has approximately 58,000 clones, about 80% of them found once; the top ten carry approximately 4.7%. The table lists this clone with a count of one. The CDR3 spans 15 residues. V shed 6 bases, J shed 4 bases, and the junction held 8 bases outside the gene matches. CDR1 KGHSH and CDR2 LQKENI come from the germline V gene. A total of 1 to 8 samples per patient were collected pretreatment and on-treatment. The clonotype comes from a man in his 70s with urothelial cancer. The rearrangement joins TRBV18 to TRBJ2-2; TRBD1 agrees at 7 bases. The material was PBMCs, obtained around atezolizumab (anti-PD-L1) treatment. The CDR3 DNA sequence: TGTGCCAGCTCTCCGGACAGGTTGAGCACCGGGGAGCTGTTTTTT. Protein product: CASSPDRLSTGELFF.